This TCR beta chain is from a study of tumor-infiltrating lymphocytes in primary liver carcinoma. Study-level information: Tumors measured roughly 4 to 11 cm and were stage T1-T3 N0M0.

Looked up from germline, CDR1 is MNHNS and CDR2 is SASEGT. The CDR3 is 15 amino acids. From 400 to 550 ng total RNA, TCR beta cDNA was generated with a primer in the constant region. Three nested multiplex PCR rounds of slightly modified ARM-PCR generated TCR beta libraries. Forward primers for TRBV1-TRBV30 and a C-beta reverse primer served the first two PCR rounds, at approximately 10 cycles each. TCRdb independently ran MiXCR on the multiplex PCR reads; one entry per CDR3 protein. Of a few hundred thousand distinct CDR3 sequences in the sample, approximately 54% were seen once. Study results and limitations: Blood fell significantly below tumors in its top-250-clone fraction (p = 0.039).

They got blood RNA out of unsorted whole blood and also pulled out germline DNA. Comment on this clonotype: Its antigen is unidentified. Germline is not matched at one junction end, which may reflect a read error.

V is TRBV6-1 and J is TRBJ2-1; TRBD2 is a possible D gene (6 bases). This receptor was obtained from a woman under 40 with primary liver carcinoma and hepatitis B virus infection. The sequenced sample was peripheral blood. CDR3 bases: TGTGCCAGCAGCCAGACTAGGGTCACGTCAAATGGGCAGTTCTTC. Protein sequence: CASSQTRVTSNGQFF.